Below, 21 T cell receptor beta chains from the same sample are listed, as sequenced in a study of blood T cell repertoires in COVID-19. The assay was immunoSEQ multiplex PCR, and TCRdb's table has in-frame clones only and misses some. The sample includes around 100,000 clones, 85% seen only once; the top ten take roughly 13%. Material for sequencing was peripheral blood. These receptors originate from a human donor in a cohort sampled during active COVID-19.

The V call is TRBV7-8, the J call TRBJ2-6; D is undetermined. The CDR3 length is 15 residues. CDR1 is SGHVS and CDR2 is FQNEAQ in the germline V gene. The V end was cut by 3 bases, the J end by 0 bases, with 6 bases between. The CDR3 DNA follows: TGTGCCAGCAGCTTTCTCAGCTCTGGGGCCAACGTCCTGACTTTC. Its protein product is CASSFLSSGANVLTF.

The chain links TRBV10-2 to TRBJ2-7, with 11 bases fitting TRBD1. Unmatched junction bases numbered 3, after V lost 6 bases and J lost 2 bases. The CDR3 loop spans 14 amino acids. The germline V gene has CDR1 WSHSY and CDR2 SAAADI. The CDR3 is CASSQGQGAYEQYF. DNA of the CDR3: TGCGCCAGCAGCCAGGGACAGGGGGCCTACGAGCAGTACTTC.

J is TRBJ2-7 and V is TRBV6-5, with TRBD1 matching 10 bases. Germline V gene lookup returns CDR1 MNHEY and CDR2 SVGAGI. This CDR3 spans 14 amino acids. Trimming removed 4 bases from V and 6 bases from J; junction bases left unmatched: 6. The CDR3 DNA sequence: TGTGCCAGCAGTTCCGGGACAGGGGTGTTCGAGCAGTACTTC. Translating it yields CASSSGTGVFEQYF.

The gene calls are TRBV21-1 and TRBJ2-2; the table's D gene call, TRBD1, was not cross checked with the DNA. TRBV21-1 corresponds to a pseudogene. The CDR3 runs 14 residues. The CDR3: CASSLADSTGELFF. Here the CDR3 DNA reads TGTGCCAGCAGCCTCGCGGACAGCACAGGGGAGCTGTTTTTT.

The chain couples TRBV30 to TRBJ1-6; no clear D gene. V dropped 2 bases and J dropped 14 bases, with 19 bases sitting between them. The CDR3 covers 14 residues. Germline CDR1 is GTSNPN and CDR2 is SVGIG (reference sequence). The CDR3 here is CAWSSTGPNGALHF. Written as DNA, the CDR3 is TGTGCCTGGAGTTCCACTGGGCCAAACGGGGCCCTCCACTTT. Based on the CDR3 plus reference TRBV30 and TRBJ1-6, the full variable domain is SQTIHQWPATLVQPVGSPLSLECTVEGTSNPNLYWYRQAAGRGLQLLFYSVGIGQISSEVPQNLSASRPQDRQFILSSKKLLLSDSGFYLCAWSSTGPNGALHFGNGTRLTVT.

The chain is built from TRBV5-1 and TRBJ1-1; D perhaps matches TRBD1 (5 bases). The CDR3 is made up of 14 amino acids. Per germline, CDR1 SGHRS and CDR2 YFSETQ. Trimming pared 1 base from V and 4 bases from J, leaving 11 bases between. CDR3 nucleotides: TGCGCCAGCAGCTTGACAGGACAAAGCACTGAAGCTTTCTTT. Protein: CASSLTGQSTEAFF.

This chain connects TRBV6-2 or TRBV6-3 to TRBJ1-4; D is ambiguous. V was cut by 5 bases and J by 2 bases, with 15 bases left in between. The CDR3 covers 16 residues. Germline lookup yields CDR1 MNHEY and CDR2 SVGEGT. The DNA of the CDR3 is TGTGCCAGCAGTATCTTATCGATGAGGACTAATGAAAAACTGTTTTTT. This sequence encodes CASSILSMRTNEKLFF.

J is TRBJ2-2 and V is TRBV6-2 or TRBV6-3; 8 nucleotides agree with TRBD2. CDR1 MNHEY and CDR2 SVGEGT come from the germline V gene. The trim removed 5 bases at V and 6 bases at J, leaving 14 bases unmatched. The CDR3 is 17 amino acids. The CDR3 reads CASSLTGTRFYPGELFF. CDR3 sequence (DNA): TGTGCCAGCAGTCTCACCGGGACTAGATTCTACCCCGGGGAGCTGTTTTTT.

The chain links TRBV11-2 to TRBJ1-2, with D tentatively TRBD1 (5 bases). Germline assignment: CDR1 SGHAT and CDR2 FQNNGV. The CDR3 length is 14 residues. The V end lost 1 base, the J end lost 2 bases, and 8 bases lay between the germline ends. CDR3 in DNA: TGTGCCAGCAGCTTAGGAAAGGGGAACTATGGCTACACCTTC. It yields the protein CASSLGKGNYGYTF.

The gene calls are TRBV3-1 (or the pseudogene TRBV3-2) and TRBJ1-3, with 12 bases lining up with TRBD1. Trimming at V came to 4 bases and at J to 4 bases, leaving 2 bases not matched to a gene. This CDR3 region has 15 residues. Germline V gene lookup returns CDR1 LGHDT and CDR2 YNNKEL (reference sequence). CDR3 DNA: TGTGCCAGCAGCCCGGGGACAGGGGGCGGAAACACCATATATTTT. It is translated as CASSPGTGGGNTIYF.

The gene calls are TRBV19 and TRBJ1-5; no reliable D call. V was shortened by 0 bases and J by 7 bases, with 4 bases between the two germline ends. From germline, CDR1 is LNHDA and CDR2 SQIVND (reference sequence). The CDR3 length is 12 residues. The CDR3 DNA reads TGTGCCAGTAGTATAGATCTCCAGCCCCAGCATTTT. Protein sequence: CASSIDLQPQHF.

The V and J genes are TRBV20-1 and TRBJ1-2; maybe TRBD1 (5 bases). Trimming cost V 6 bases and J 2 bases, with 13 bases left between them. From germline, CDR1 is DFQATT and CDR2 SNEGSKA (reference sequence). The CDR3 is 13 amino acids. In nucleotides, the CDR3 is TGCAGTGCCAGTCCTAGGACAAACTATGGCTACACCTTC. It encodes CSASPRTNYGYTF.

The chain recombines TRBV10-3 with TRBJ2-1; a possible D gene is TRBD2 (6 bases). Trimming shortened V by 9 bases and J by 6 bases, and 15 bases separated the two germline ends. The V gene's germline CDR1 is ENHRY and CDR2 SYGVKD. The CDR3 runs 13 residues. For the CDR3, the DNA is TGTGCCATTCGGTCCGGAGGGCCCAATGAGCAGTTCTTC. Residues: CAIRSGGPNEQFF.

This clone has just one count. J is TRBJ2-7 and V is TRBV6-2 or TRBV6-3, with 8 bases fitting TRBD1. In germline, CDR1 is MNHEY, CDR2 SVGEGT. The V gene end was trimmed by 5 bases and the J gene end by 0 bases; junction bases not matched to a gene: 12. This CDR3 spans 17 amino acids. The CDR3 coding sequence is TGTGCCAGCAGTACTAGGTGGACAGGGTATGTCTCCTACGAGCAGTACTTC. This sequence encodes CASSTRWTGYVSYEQYF.

The rearrangement joins TRBV6-2 or TRBV6-3 to TRBJ2-7, with 10 bases that match TRBD1. From germline, CDR1 is MNHEY and CDR2 SVGEGT. Trimming cost V 6 bases and J 2 bases; bases outside gene matches: 7. CDR3 length equals 15 residues. Here the CDR3 reads CASSGTGAGTYEQYF. CDR3 bases: TGTGCCAGCAGCGGGACAGGGGCAGGGACCTACGAGCAGTACTTC.

This clone showed up just once. The gene calls are TRBV7-2 and TRBJ1-2; TRBD1 matches at 9 bases. J was trimmed by 7 bases and V by 5 bases; bases with no gene match: 8. Germline V lookup: CDR1 SGHTA, CDR2 FQGNSA. This CDR3 spans 14 amino acids. CDR3 in amino acids: CASSVPGQGFGYTF. The CDR3 nucleotides are TGTGCCAGCAGCGTGCCGGGACAGGGCTTTGGCTACACCTTC.

The V and J genes are TRBV5-1 and TRBJ2-7, with a tentative D call TRBD1 (6 bases). Trimming left V 0 bases short and J 7 bases short, with 14 bases between. CDR1 and CDR2 from the germline V gene are SGHRS and YFSETQ. The CDR3 is 14 amino acids. DNA for the CDR3: TGCGCCAGCAGCTTGGGGCAGGGGATGAGGGAGCAGTACTTC. The encoded protein is CASSLGQGMREQYF.

This clone has only one observation. The chain recombines TRBV10-2 with TRBJ2-1, with D unclear. Trimming shortened V by 5 bases and J by 0 bases, and 8 bases separated the two germline ends. Germline CDR1 and CDR2: WSHSY and SAAADI. This CDR3 is built from 14 residues. CDR3 amino acids: CASSLQSSYNEQFF. DNA of the CDR3: TGCGCCAGCAGTCTACAGAGCTCCTACAATGAGCAGTTCTTC.

The rearrangement uses TRBV5-4 and TRBJ1-2; D is unresolved. Germline CDR1 is SGHNT and CDR2 is YYREEE (reference sequence). This CDR3 region has 14 residues. V was pared by 4 bases and J by 7 bases, with 17 bases between. This chain's CDR3 is CASSVATEFGGYTF. The CDR3 DNA follows: TGTGCCAGCAGCGTCGCGACGGAGTTTGGTGGCTACACCTTC.

This chain links TRBV6-2 or TRBV6-3 with TRBJ1-1; 9 positions match TRBD1. The CDR3 has 15 residues. Germline lookup yields CDR1 MNHEY and CDR2 SVGEGT. V shed 6 bases and J 4 bases; nucleotides not matched to a gene: 9. This CDR3 reads CASSYGQGRGTEAFF. CDR3 sequence (DNA): TGTGCCAGCAGCTATGGACAGGGGCGGGGCACTGAAGCTTTCTTT.

In its sample, this clone was seen once. The chain joins TRBV29-1 to TRBJ2-7; D possibly corresponds to TRBD2 (7 bases). Germline V gene data show CDR1 as SQVTM and CDR2 as ANQGSEA. V lost 4 bases, J lost 4 bases, and 17 bases lay in between. The CDR3 runs 14 residues. The CDR3 sequence is CSVVGEGGGYEQYF. In nucleotides, the CDR3 is TGCAGCGTTGTCGGCGAAGGGGGGGGGTACGAGCAGTACTTC.